This T cell receptor beta chain came from a study of blood T cell repertoires in COVID-19. Study background: Italy, Spain and the United States were the sources of the convalescent and acute COVID-19 samples. PBMCs, B-cell-depleted T cells, or T cells provided the cDNA or gDNA that made up the material.

Authors' processing steps: Amplification with reference gene primers provided the estimates of nucleated cell counts. TCRdb's table, derived via immunoSEQ multiplex PCR, lists solely in-frame clones and lacks some. D and trimming come from the DNA, and the V and J calls and clone size come from that table. The sample has 250,000 to 300,000 clones; 70% to 90% are singletons. This CDR3 is built from 17 residues. The V and J ends lost 2 bases and 3 bases, in that order; junction bases with no gene match: 9. Germline CDR1 LGHNA, CDR2 YSLEER. The V gene is TRBV4-3, the J gene TRBJ1-1, with 10 bases lining up with TRBD1. This sequence originates from a man aged 18 to 29 with active or convalescent COVID-19. The sequenced sample consisted of peripheral blood. CDR3 coding DNA: TGCGCCAGCAGCCAAAATACCCAGGGACAGGGGTACACTGAAGCTTTCTTT. This sequence encodes CASSQNTQGQGYTEAFF.